This TCR beta chain is from a study of post-analysis software for immune sequencing data. Across the whole study: The disease courses covered relapsing-remitting, secondary progressive and progressive-relapsing multiple sclerosis. Whole-study findings and limits: TRBV5-6, TRBV5-1 and TRBV20-1 were among several TRBV segments more frequent in patients than controls. Normalized Chao1 diversity was significantly lower in multiple sclerosis patients than in controls. Under the F measure, samples that were prepared in one batch clustered strongly together.

This CDR3 has 14 amino acids. Germline V CDR1 and CDR2: SGHDT, YYEEEE. With regard to this clonotype: Antigen specificity is unknown.

Researchers reported that TCR beta cDNA libraries carried unique molecular identifiers. Around 500,000 cDNA molecules came from roughly 1 to 10 million T cells. TCRdb independently ran MiXCR on the PCR reads; one entry per CDR3 protein. The sample shows some 690,000 distinct CDR3 sequences, 25% to 30% of them seen only once. The TCR originated in a girl aged 5-17 years with multiple sclerosis. The rearrangement uses TRBV5-6 and TRBJ2-7; 10 bases agree with TRBD1. The end of the DNA fits TRBJ2-4 better, so the J call may be wrong. What was sequenced was blood. The CDR3 bases are TGTGCCAGCAGGGCCGGGACAGGGGAAAACATTCAGTACTTC. Its protein product is CASRAGTGENIQYF.